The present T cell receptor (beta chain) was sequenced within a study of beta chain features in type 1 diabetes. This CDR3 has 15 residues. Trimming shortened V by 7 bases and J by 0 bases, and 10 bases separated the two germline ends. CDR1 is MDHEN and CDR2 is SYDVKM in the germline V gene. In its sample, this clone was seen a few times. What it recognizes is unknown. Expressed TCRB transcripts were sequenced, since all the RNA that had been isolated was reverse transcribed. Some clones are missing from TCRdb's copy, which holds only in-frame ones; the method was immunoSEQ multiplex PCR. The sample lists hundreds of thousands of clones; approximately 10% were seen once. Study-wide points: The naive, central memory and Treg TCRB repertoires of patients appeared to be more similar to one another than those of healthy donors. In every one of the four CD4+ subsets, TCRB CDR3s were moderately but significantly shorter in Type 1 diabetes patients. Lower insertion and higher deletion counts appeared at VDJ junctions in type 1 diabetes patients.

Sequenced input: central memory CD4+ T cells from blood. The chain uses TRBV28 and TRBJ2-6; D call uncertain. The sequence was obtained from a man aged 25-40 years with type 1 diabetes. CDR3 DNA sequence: TGTGCCAGCACCCCTTCAAGCTCTGGGGCCAACGTCCTGACTTTC. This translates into CASTPSSSGANVLTF.